These 23 T cell receptor beta chains were sequenced from one sample in a study of T cell responses to AZD1222 COVID-19 vaccine. Sequenced by immunoSEQ multiplex PCR; TCRdb stores in-frame clones only, minus some. The sample includes some 140,000 clones, 70% to 90% of them seen just once. The sample in question was peripheral blood, obtained on day 0 of AZD1222 vaccination. Receptors were obtained from an adult in good health.

The chain joins TRBV7-9 to TRBJ1-4; D gene uncertain. The CDR3 loop spans 16 amino acids. The V end was cut by 2 bases, the J end by 0 bases, with 10 bases between. Germline values: CDR1 SEHNR, CDR2 FQNEAQ (reference sequence). CDR3 loop: CASSLLGPATNEKLFF. Here the CDR3 DNA reads TGTGCCAGCAGCTTACTTGGGCCGGCAACTAATGAAAAACTGTTTTTT.

J is TRBJ1-2 and V is TRBV6-5, with D possibly TRBD1 on 5 matching bases. Germline values: CDR1 MNHEY, CDR2 SVGAGI. Trimming took 0 bases from V and 11 from J, leaving 10 bases between them. The CDR3 is made up of 12 amino acids. This chain's CDR3 is CASSYSGVRYTF. In DNA, the CDR3 is TGTGCCAGCAGTTACTCGGGGGTCAGATACACCTTC.

The chain uses TRBV6-5 and TRBJ1-3; TRBD1 is a possible D gene (5 bases). Germline-derived CDR1 and CDR2 are MNHEY and SVGAGI. The ends were cut back, 10 bases at V and 4 bases at J, with 17 bases in the middle. CDR3 length: 14 residues. For the CDR3, the DNA is TGTGCCACGACGACCCCAGGGTTGGGAAACACCATATATTTT. Translated, it gives CATTTPGLGNTIYF.

The chain has TRBV6-2 or TRBV6-3 and TRBJ2-7; the D call may be TRBD1 or TRBD2 (5 bases each). This CDR3 is built from 15 residues. Trimming cost V 6 bases and J 5 bases, with 20 bases left between them. Germline V gene data show CDR1 as MNHEY and CDR2 as SVGEGT. The CDR3 protein is CASSNRGGGAHEQYF. CDR3 DNA: TGTGCCAGCAGCAACCGGGGTGGGGGAGCCCACGAGCAGTACTTC.

V gene TRBV6-5 combines with J gene TRBJ2-7; D unclear. Trimming took 5 bases from V and 5 from J, leaving 10 bases between them. CDR3 size: 12 residues. Germline values: CDR1 MNHEY, CDR2 SVGAGI. CDR3 in DNA: TGTGCCAGCAGTCTCTATTTCGACGAGCAGTACTTC. Amino acids: CASSLYFDEQYF.

The chain links TRBV19 to TRBJ2-7; TRBD2 aligns across 9 bases. V was clipped by 8 bases and J by 1 base; unmatched bases: 6. Germline CDR1 LNHDA, CDR2 SQIVND (reference sequence). The CDR3 is made up of 14 amino acids. The CDR3 reads CASSLAGASYEQYF. In DNA form, the CDR3 reads TGTGCCAGTTCCTTAGCGGGAGCATCCTACGAGCAGTACTTC.

The V and J genes are TRBV10-1 and TRBJ2-3; TRBD2 matches 9 bases. V trimming: 3 bases; J trimming: 3 bases; junction bases outside the gene matches: 4. From germline, CDR1 is WNHNN and CDR2 SYGVQD (reference sequence). The CDR3 has 15 residues. The CDR3 DNA reads TGCGCCAGCAGTGAACAGCGGGAGGCTACAGATACGCAGTATTTT. Encoded protein: CASSEQREATDTQYF.

As for this clone: The sample contains more than one DNA sequence encoding this CDR3. The genes are TRBV19 and TRBJ1-1; TRBD1 is a possible D gene (6 bases). Trimming removed 3 bases at V and 1 base at J, with 6 bases between. CDR3 size: 13 residues. CDR1 is LNHDA and CDR2 is SQIVND in the germline V gene (reference sequence). CDR3 coding DNA: TGTGCCAGTAGTATCAGGGGGAACACTGAAGCTTTCTTT. It encodes CASSIRGNTEAFF. Full variable domain (outside the CDR3, taken from reference TRBV19 and TRBJ1-1): DGGITQSPKYLFRKEGQNVTLSCEQNLNHDAMYWYRQDPGQGLRLIYYSQIVNDFQKGDIAEGYSVSREKKESFPLTVTSAQKNPTAFYLCASSIRGNTEAFFGQGTRLTVV.

CDR3 loop: CATSRGTSGKIYEQYF. The CDR3 bases are TGTGCCACCAGCAGAGGGACTAGCGGGAAAATCTACGAGCAGTACTTC. The chain joins TRBV15 to TRBJ2-7; 12 nucleotides line up with TRBD2. In germline, CDR1 is LNHNV, CDR2 YYDKDF (reference sequence). The trim removed 1 base at V and 3 bases at J, leaving 4 bases unmatched. The CDR3 is 16 residues long.

The chain carries TRBV19 and TRBJ1-2; 8 nucleotides align to TRBD1. The germline V gene encodes CDR1 LNHDA and CDR2 SQIVND (reference sequence). With V trimmed by 3 bases and J by 8 bases, 14 bases remained unmatched. The CDR3 has 16 residues. The CDR3 here is CASSIRQGFYREGYTF. In nucleotides, the CDR3 is TGTGCCAGTAGTATTCGACAGGGGTTTTACAGAGAAGGCTACACCTTC.

The V gene is TRBV20-1, the J gene TRBJ2-1; possibly TRBD2 for D (6 bases). Germline CDR1 and CDR2: DFQATT and SNEGSKA (reference sequence). The V gene lost 3 bases and the J gene lost 7 bases, with 13 bases spanning the gap. The CDR3 totals 13 residues. CDR3 sequence: CSASFETSNEQFF. The DNA for the CDR3 is TGCAGTGCTAGTTTTGAGACTAGTAATGAGCAGTTCTTC.

The rearrangement joins TRBV19 to TRBJ1-4; unclear D gene. The ends were cut back, 7 bases at V and 2 bases at J, with 8 bases in the middle. The CDR3 contains 13 residues. Germline loops: CDR1 LNHDA, CDR2 SQIVND (reference sequence). CDR3 sequence reads: CASTPRTNEKLFF. CDR3 nucleotide sequence: TGTGCCAGTACCCCGAGGACTAATGAAAAACTGTTTTTT. The complete variable domain, with remaining parts taken from reference TRBV19 and TRBJ1-4, reads DGGITQSPKYLFRKEGQNVTLSCEQNLNHDAMYWYRQDPGQGLRLIYYSQIVNDFQKGDIAEGYSVSREKKESFPLTVTSAQKNPTAFYLCASTPRTNEKLFFGSGTQLSVL.

The V call is TRBV2, the J call TRBJ1-1; maybe TRBD1 (5 bases). The germline CDR1 and CDR2 sequences are SNHLY and FYNNEI. The CDR3 contains 13 residues. V shed 0 bases and J shed 8 bases, with 10 bases lying between them. The CDR3: CASSEARAGEAFF. The CDR3 nucleotides read TGTGCCAGCAGTGAAGCGCGGGCAGGGGAAGCTTTCTTT.

The rearrangement uses TRBV5-5 and TRBJ1-4, with D possibly matching TRBD1 (5 bases). The CDR3 runs to 15 residues. Germline CDR1 SGHKS, CDR2 YYEKEE (reference sequence). Trimming pared 0 bases from V and 5 bases from J, leaving 11 bases between. For the CDR3, the DNA is TGTGCCAGCAGCTTGGAGGGACGGGAAAATGAAAAACTGTTTTTT. Amino acids: CASSLEGRENEKLFF.

V is TRBV6-5 and J is TRBJ2-3, with TRBD2 identical over 11 bases. The CDR3 sequence is 15 residues long. V lost 6 bases and J lost 7; bases outside the gene matches: 9. CDR1 is MNHEY and CDR2 is SVGAGI in the germline V gene. The CDR3 sequence is CASRSTSGSVYTQYF. CDR3 in DNA: TGTGCCAGCAGATCTACTAGCGGGAGTGTTTATACGCAGTATTTT.

The chain couples TRBV6-6 to TRBJ1-5; D not resolved. This CDR3 region has 14 residues. Trimming took off 4 bases at V and 6 bases at J, with 13 bases between the two ends. CDR1 is MNHNY and CDR2 is SVGAGI in the germline V gene (reference sequence). The CDR3 is CASSSGGLGQPQHF. CDR3 coding DNA: TGTGCCAGCAGTTCGGGTGGACTCGGTCAGCCCCAGCATTTT.

The chain couples TRBV7-9 to TRBJ1-1; no clear D. The CDR3 runs 16 residues. With 0 bases removed from V and 5 bases from J, the gap between germline ends came to 16 bases. Germline lookup yields CDR1 SEHNR and CDR2 FQNEAQ (reference sequence). CDR3 region: CASSLALVRTGTEAFF. The CDR3 DNA sequence: TGTGCCAGCAGCTTAGCTTTGGTCCGAACGGGGACTGAAGCTTTCTTT.

V and J are TRBV18 and TRBJ1-2; 8 bases line up with TRBD1. V gave up 3 bases and J gave up 4 bases; unmatched junction bases: 4. CDR1 KGHSH and CDR2 LQKENI come from the germline V gene. The CDR3 totals 14 residues. Written as DNA, the CDR3 is TGTGCCAGCTCACCGGACAGGGTAGGCTATGGCTACACCTTC. Encoded protein: CASSPDRVGYGYTF.

The gene calls are TRBV7-9 and TRBJ1-1; no definite D call. The CDR3 loop spans 15 amino acids. The V and J ends lost 1 base and 0 bases respectively, with 9 bases between them. Looked up from germline, CDR1 is SEHNR and CDR2 is FQNEAQ (reference sequence). Here the CDR3 DNA reads TGTGCCAGCAGCTTAGGGAGCGAAATGAACACTGAAGCTTTCTTT. Translated, it gives CASSLGSEMNTEAFF.

This chain links TRBV5-4 with TRBJ2-6, with TRBD1 as a possible D gene (6 bases). There are 17 residues in the CDR3. V dropped 4 bases and J dropped 1 base, with 15 bases sitting between them. Germline values: CDR1 SGHNT, CDR2 YYREEE (reference sequence). CDR3 in DNA: TGTGCCAGCAGCAGCCCAAAACAGGGATCTGGGGCCAACGTCCTGACTTTC. As protein: CASSSPKQGSGANVLTF.

A few counts support this clone. The genes are TRBV18 and TRBJ1-1; 7 bases map to TRBD1. Looked up from germline, CDR1 is KGHSH and CDR2 is LQKENI. The length of the CDR3 is 15 residues. After removal of 2 bases from V and 0 bases from J, the junction contained 3 bases not matched to a gene. The CDR3 nucleotides are TGTGCCAGCTCACCAGCGACAGGGATGAACACTGAAGCTTTCTTT. It translates to CASSPATGMNTEAFF.

The V and J genes are TRBV28 and TRBJ1-2, with 8 bases lining up with TRBD1. The CDR3 spans 16 residues. Per germline, CDR1 MDHEN and CDR2 SYDVKM. The V and J ends lost 6 bases and 6 bases, in that order; junction bases with no gene match: 15. For the CDR3, the DNA is TGTGCCAGCAGCGCCAAAACCCTGGACAGGGTCCATGGCTACACCTTC. Amino acids: CASSAKTLDRVHGYTF.

The chain has TRBV6-4 and TRBJ1-2, with D tentatively TRBD1 (5 bases). The CDR3 is 13 residues long. V was pared by 3 bases and J by 8 bases, with 13 bases between. Per the germline V gene, CDR1 is MRHNA and CDR2 is SNTAGT. CDR3 coding DNA: TGTGCCAGCAGTGAATTAATGGGGCGGGGCTACACCTTC. Its translation is CASSELMGRGYTF.